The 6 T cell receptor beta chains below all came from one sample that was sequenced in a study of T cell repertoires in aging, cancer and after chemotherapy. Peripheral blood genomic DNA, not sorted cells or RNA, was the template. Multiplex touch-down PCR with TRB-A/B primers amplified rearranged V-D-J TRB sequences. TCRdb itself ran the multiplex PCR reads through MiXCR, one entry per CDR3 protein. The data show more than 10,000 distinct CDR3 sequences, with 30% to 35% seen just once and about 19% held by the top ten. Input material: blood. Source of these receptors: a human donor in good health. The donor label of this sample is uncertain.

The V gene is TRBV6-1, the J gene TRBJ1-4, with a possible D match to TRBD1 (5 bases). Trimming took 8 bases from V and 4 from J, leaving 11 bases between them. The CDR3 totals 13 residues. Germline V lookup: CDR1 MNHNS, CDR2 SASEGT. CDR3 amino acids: CASEGQYNEKLFF. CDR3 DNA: TGTGCCAGCGAGGGGCAGTATAATGAAAAACTGTTTTTT.

CDR3 nucleotide sequence: TGCGCCAGCAGCAGAAGGGGGGACATCAATGAGCAGTTCTTC. Protein: CASSRRGDINEQFF. The chain uses TRBV5-1 and TRBJ2-1; D tentatively fits TRBD1 or TRBD2 (6 bases each). With 4 bases removed from V and 6 bases from J, the gap between germline ends came to 14 bases. In germline, CDR1 is SGHRS, CDR2 YFSETQ. The CDR3 spans 14 residues.

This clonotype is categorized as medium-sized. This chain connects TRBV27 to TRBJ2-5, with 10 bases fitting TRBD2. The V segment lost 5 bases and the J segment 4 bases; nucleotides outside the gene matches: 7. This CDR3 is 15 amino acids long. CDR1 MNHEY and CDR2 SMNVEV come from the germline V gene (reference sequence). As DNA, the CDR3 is TGTGCCAGCAGTAGGACTTGGACTAGCGGAGAGACCCAGTACTTC. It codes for CASSRTWTSGETQYF.

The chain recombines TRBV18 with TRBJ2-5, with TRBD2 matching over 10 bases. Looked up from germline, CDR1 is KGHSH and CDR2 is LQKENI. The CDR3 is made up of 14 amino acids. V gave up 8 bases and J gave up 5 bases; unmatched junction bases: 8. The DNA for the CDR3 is TGTGCCAGCACAAGCCTAGCGGGGGCGGAGACCCAGTACTTC. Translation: CASTSLAGAETQYF.

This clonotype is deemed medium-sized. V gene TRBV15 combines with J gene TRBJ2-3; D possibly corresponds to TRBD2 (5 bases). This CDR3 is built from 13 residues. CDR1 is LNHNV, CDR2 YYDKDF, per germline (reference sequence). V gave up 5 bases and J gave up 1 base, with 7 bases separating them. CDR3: CATSVGGTDTQYF. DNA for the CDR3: TGTGCCACCAGCGTGGGAGGCACAGATACGCAGTATTTT.

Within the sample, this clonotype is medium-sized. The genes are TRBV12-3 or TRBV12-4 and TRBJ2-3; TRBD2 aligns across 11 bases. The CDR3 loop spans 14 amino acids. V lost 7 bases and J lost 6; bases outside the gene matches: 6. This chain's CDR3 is CASTLAGGGDTQYF. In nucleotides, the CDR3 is TGTGCCAGCACGCTAGCGGGGGGAGGGGATACGCAGTATTTT.